This T cell receptor (beta chain) was sequenced for a study of T cell repertoires in cytomegalovirus infection. Study-level information: Matching HLA type and CMV infection were both indicated by public TCR beta signatures.

The study's findings and limits: Cumulated frequencies of public TCR beta families served to identify carriers of CMV plus the relevant HLA.

Points on this clonotype: Its specificity is unknown.

TCRdb redid the calling of the reads with MiXCR, one entry per CDR3 protein. The sample contains some 320,000 distinct CDR3 sequences, under 35% of which appear only once. Germline V gives CDR1 SGHDT, CDR2 YYEEEE. Deletions cut 3 bases from V and 6 bases from J, with 16 bases between. CDR3 length: 15 residues. The source was cultured PBMCs, collected from culture after CMV antigen stimulation. J is TRBJ1-5 and V is TRBV5-6; D not certain. The sequence was obtained from a human donor in good health (CMV status not recorded). Some clones in this sample may be carry-over from other donors' samples. The CDR3 nucleotides are TGTGCCAGCAGCTCGGGAAGTAGGGCCGGTCAGCCCCAGCATTTT. This translates into CASSSGSRAGQPQHF.